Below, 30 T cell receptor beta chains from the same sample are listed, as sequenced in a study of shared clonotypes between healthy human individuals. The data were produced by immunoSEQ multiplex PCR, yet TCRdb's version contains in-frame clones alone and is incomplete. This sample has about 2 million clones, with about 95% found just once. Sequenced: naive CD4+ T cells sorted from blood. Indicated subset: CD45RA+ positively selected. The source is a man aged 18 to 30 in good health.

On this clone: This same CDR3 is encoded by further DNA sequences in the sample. CDR3 amino acids: CASSLTGTNTGELFF. For the CDR3, the DNA is TGTGCCAGCAGCTTGACAGGGACGAACACCGGGGAGCTGTTTTTT. This chain connects TRBV7-9 to TRBJ2-2; 7 nucleotides align to TRBD1. The CDR3 length is 15 residues. The V and J ends lost 3 bases and 0 bases, in that order; junction bases with no gene match: 1. Looked up from germline, CDR1 is SEHNR and CDR2 is FQNEAQ (reference sequence). The full variable domain, rest sourced from reference TRBV7-9 and TRBJ2-2, is DTGVSQNPRHKITKRGQNVTFRCDPISEHNRLYWYRQTLGQGPEFLTYFQNEAQLEKSRLLSDRFSAERPKGSFSTLEIQRTEQGDSAMYLCASSLTGTNTGELFFGEGSRLTVL.

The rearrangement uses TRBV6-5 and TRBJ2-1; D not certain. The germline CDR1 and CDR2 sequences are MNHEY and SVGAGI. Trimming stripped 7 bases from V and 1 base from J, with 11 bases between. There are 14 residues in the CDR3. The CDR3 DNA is TGTGCCAGCACCGCAGACCAATCCTACAATGAGCAGTTCTTC. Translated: CASTADQSYNEQFF.

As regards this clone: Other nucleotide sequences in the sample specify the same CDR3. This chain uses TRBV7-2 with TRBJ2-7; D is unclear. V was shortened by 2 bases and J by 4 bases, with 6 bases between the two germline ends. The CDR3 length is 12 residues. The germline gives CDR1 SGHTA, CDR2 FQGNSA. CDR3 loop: CASSLSPYEQYF. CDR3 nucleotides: TGTGCCAGCAGCTTATCTCCGTACGAGCAGTACTTC.

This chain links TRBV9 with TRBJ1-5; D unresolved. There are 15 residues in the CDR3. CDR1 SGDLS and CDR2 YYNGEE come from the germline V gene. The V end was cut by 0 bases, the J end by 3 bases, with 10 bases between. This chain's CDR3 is CASSVEGNYNQPQHF. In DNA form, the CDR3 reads TGTGCCAGCAGCGTAGAGGGCAATTACAATCAGCCCCAGCATTTT.

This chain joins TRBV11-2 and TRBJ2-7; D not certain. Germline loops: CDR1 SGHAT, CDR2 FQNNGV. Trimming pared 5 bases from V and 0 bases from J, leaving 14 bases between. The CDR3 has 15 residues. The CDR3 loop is CASSPAGWSSYEQYF. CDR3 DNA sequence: TGTGCCAGCAGCCCAGCCGGGTGGAGCTCCTACGAGCAGTACTTC.

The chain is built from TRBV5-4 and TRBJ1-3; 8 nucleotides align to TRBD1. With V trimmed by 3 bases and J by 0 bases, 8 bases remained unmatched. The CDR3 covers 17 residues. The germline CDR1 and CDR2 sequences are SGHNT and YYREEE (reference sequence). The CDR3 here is CASSSGRDRISGNTIYF. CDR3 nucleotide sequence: TGTGCCAGCAGCTCCGGTCGGGACAGGATCTCTGGAAACACCATATATTTT.

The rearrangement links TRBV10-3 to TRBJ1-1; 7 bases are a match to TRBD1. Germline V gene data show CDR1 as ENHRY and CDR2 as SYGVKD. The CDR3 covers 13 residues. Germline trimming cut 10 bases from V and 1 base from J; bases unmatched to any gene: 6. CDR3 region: CATKQGWNTEAFF. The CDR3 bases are TGTGCCACTAAACAGGGGTGGAACACTGAAGCTTTCTTT.

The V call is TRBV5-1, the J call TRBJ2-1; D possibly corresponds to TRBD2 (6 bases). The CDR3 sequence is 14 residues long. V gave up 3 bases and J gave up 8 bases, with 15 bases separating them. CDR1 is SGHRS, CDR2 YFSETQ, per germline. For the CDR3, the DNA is TGCGCCAGCAGCTCCGGACTAATAAGTGATGAGCAGTTCTTC. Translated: CASSSGLISDEQFF.

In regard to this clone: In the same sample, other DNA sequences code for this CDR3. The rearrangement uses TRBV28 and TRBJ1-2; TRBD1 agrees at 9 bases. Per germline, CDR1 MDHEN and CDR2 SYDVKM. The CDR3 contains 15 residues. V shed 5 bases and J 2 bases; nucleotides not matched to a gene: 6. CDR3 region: CASSVPGQGNYGYTF. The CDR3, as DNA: TGTGCCAGCAGTGTCCCGGGACAGGGAAACTATGGCTACACCTTC.

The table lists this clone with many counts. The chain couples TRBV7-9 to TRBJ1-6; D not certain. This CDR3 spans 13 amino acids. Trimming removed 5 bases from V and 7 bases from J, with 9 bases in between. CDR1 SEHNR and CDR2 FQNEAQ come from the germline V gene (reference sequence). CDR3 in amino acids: CASSPIGNSPLHF. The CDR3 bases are TGTGCCAGCAGCCCCATTGGGAATTCACCCCTCCACTTT. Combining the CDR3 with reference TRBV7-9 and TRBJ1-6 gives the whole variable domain DTGVSQNPRHKITKRGQNVTFRCDPISEHNRLYWYRQTLGQGPEFLTYFQNEAQLEKSRLLSDRFSAERPKGSFSTLEIQRTEQGDSAMYLCASSPIGNSPLHFGNGTRLTVT.

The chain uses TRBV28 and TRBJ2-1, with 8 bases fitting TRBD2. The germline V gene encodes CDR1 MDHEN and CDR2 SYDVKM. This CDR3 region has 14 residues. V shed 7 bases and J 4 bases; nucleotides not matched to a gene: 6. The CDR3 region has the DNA TGTGCCAGCATTCGGGCTAGCGGGTACAATGAGCAGTTCTTC. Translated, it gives CASIRASGYNEQFF.

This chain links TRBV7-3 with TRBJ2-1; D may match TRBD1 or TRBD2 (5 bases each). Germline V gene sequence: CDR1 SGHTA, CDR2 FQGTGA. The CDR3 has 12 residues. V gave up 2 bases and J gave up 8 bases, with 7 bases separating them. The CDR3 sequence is CASSLGGHEQFF. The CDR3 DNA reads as TGTGCCAGCAGCTTAGGGGGTCATGAGCAGTTCTTC.

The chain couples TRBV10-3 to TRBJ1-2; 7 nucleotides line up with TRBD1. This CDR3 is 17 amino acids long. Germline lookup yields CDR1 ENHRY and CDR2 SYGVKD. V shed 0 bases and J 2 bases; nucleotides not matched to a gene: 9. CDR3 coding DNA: TGTGCCATCAGTGAGTCGACCAGGGGGGTTGAAAACTATGGCTACACCTTC. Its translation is CAISESTRGVENYGYTF.

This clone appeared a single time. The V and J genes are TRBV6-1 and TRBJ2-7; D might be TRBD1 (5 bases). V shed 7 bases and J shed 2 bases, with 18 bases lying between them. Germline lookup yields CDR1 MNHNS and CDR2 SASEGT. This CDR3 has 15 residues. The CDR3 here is CASKGQATITYEQYF. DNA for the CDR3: TGTGCCAGCAAAGGACAAGCGACGATAACCTACGAGCAGTACTTC.

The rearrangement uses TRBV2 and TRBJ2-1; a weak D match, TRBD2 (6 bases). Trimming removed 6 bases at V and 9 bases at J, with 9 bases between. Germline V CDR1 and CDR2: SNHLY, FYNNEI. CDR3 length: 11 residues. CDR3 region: CASRRGTEQFF. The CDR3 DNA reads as TGTGCCAGCAGGCGGGGAACTGAGCAGTTCTTC. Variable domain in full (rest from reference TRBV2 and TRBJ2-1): EPEVTQTPSHQVTQMGQEVILRCVPISNHLYFYWYRQILGQKVEFLVSFYNNEISEKSEIFDDQFSVERPDGSNFTLKIRSTKLEDSAMYFCASRRGTEQFFGPGTRLTVL.

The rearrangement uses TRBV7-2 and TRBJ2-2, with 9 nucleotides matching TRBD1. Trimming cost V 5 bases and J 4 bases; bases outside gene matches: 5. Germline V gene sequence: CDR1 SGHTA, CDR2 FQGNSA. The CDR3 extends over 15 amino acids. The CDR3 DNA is TGTGCCAGCAGCCCTAGGGGACAGGGCACCGGGGAGCTGTTTTTT. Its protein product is CASSPRGQGTGELFF.

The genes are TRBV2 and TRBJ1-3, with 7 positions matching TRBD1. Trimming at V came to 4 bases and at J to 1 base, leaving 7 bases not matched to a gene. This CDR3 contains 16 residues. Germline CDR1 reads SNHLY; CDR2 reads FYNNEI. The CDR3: CASSATGLGSGNTIYF. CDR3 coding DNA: TGTGCCAGCAGTGCGACAGGGTTGGGTTCTGGAAACACCATATATTTT.

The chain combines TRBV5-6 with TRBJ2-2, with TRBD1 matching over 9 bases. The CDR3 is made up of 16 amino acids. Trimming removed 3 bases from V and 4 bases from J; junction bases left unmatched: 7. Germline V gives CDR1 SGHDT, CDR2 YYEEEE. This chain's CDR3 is CASSWRTGAITGELFF. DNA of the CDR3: TGTGCCAGCAGCTGGCGGACAGGGGCAATCACCGGGGAGCTGTTTTTT.

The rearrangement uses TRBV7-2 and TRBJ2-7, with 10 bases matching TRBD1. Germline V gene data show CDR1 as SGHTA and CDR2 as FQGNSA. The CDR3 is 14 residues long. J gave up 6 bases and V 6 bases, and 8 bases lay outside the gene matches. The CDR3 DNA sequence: TGTGCCAGCAGGACAGGGGGCACCTTGGTCGAGCAGTACTTC. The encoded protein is CASRTGGTLVEQYF.

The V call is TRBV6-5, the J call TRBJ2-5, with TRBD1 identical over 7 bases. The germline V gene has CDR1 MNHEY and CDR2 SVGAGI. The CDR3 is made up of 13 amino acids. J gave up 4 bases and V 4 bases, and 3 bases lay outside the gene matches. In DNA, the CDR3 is TGTGCCAGCAGTTTGAGGGGGCGAGAGACCCAGTACTTC. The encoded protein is CASSLRGRETQYF.

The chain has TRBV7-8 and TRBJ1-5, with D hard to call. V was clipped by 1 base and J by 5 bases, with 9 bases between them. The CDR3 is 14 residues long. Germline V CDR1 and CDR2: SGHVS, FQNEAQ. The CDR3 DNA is TGTGCCAGCAGCTTAGACAATGGGGATCAGCCCCAGCATTTT. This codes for CASSLDNGDQPQHF.

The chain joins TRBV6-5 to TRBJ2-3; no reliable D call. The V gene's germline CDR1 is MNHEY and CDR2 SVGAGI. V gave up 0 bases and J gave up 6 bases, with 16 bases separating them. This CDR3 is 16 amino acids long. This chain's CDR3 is CASSYSGLGPRDTQYF. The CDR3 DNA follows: TGTGCCAGCAGTTACTCAGGGCTCGGCCCCAGGGATACGCAGTATTTT.

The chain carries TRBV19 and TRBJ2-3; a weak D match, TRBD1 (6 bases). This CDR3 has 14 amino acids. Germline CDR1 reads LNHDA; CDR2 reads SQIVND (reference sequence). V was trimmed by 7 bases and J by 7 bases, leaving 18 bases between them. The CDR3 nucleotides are TGTGCCAGTACCCCGGACAGCGCTTTTTATACGCAGTATTTT. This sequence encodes CASTPDSAFYTQYF.

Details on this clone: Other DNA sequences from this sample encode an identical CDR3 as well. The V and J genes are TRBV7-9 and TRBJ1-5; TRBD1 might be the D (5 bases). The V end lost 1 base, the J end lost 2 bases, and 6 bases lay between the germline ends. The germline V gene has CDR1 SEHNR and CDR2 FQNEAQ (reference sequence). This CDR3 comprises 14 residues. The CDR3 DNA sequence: TGTGCCAGCAGCTTAGGGGGGGGCAATCAGCCCCAGCATTTT. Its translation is CASSLGGGNQPQHF.

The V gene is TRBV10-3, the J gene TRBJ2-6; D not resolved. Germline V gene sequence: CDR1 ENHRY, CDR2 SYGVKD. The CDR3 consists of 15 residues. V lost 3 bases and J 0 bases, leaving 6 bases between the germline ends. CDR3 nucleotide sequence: TGTGCCATCAGTGATGAAGGCTCTGGGGCCAACGTCCTGACTTTC. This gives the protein CAISDEGSGANVLTF.

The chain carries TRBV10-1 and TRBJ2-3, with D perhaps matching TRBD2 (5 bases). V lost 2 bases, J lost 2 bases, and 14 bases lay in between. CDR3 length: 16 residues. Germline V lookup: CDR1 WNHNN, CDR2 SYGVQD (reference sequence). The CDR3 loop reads CASSENPSTHTDTQYF. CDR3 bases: TGCGCCAGCAGTGAGAACCCTAGCACCCACACAGATACGCAGTATTTT.

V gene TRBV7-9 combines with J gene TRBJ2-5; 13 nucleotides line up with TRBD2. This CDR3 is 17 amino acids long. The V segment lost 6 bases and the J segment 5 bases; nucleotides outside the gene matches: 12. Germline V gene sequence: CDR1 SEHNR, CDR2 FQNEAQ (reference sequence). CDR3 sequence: CASSQGLAGAFGETQYF. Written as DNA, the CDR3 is TGTGCCAGCAGTCAAGGACTAGCGGGAGCCTTCGGGGAGACCCAGTACTTC.

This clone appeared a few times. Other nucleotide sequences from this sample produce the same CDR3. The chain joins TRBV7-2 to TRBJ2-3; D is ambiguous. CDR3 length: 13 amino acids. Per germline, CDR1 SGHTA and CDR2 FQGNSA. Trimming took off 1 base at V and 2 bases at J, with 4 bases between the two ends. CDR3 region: CASSLDYTDTQYF. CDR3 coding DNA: TGTGCCAGCAGCTTAGACTACACAGATACGCAGTATTTT.

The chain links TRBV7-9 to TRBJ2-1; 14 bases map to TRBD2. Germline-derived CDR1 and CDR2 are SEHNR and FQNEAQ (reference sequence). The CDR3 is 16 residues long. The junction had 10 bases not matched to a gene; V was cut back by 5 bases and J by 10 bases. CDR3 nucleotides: TGTGCCAGCAGCCCGGGGACTAGCGGGAGTTTGGGCGAGCAGTTCTTC. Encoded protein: CASSPGTSGSLGEQFF.

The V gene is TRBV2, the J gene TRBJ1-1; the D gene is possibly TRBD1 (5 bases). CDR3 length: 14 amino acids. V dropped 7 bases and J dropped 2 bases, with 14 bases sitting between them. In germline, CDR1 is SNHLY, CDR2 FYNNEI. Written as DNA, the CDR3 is TGTGCCAGCACGAGGGGCAAGTATAACACTGAAGCTTTCTTT. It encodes CASTRGKYNTEAFF.